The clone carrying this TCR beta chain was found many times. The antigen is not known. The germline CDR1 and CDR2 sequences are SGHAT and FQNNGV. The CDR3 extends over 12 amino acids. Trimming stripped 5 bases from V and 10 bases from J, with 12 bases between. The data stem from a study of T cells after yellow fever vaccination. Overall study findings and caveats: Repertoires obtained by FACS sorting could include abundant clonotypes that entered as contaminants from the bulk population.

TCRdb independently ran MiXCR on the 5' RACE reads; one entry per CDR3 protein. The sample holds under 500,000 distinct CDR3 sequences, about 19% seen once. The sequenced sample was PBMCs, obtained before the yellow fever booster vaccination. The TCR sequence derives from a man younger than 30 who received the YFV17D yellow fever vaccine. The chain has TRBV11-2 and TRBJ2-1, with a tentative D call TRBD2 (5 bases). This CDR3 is CASSVLQREQFF. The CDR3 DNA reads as TGTGCCAGCAGCGTTTTACAGCGGGAGCAGTTCTTC.